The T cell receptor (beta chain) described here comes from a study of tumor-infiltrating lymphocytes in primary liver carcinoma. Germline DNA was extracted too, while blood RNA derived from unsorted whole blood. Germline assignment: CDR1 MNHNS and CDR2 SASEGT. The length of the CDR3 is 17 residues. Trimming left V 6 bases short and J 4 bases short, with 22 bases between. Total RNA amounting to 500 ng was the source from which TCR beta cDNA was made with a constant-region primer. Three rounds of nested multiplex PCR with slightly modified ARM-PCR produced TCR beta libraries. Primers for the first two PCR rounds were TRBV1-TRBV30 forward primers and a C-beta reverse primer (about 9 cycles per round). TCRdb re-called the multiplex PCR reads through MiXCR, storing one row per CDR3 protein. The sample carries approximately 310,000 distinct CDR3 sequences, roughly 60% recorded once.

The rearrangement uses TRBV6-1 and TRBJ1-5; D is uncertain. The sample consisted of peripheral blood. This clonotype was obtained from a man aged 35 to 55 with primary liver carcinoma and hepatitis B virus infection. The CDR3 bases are TGTGCCAGCAGGCCCTCATTTATGGTGGGCTTGAATCAGCCCCAGCATTTT. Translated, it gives CASRPSFMVGLNQPQHF.